Below, one T cell receptor beta chain is given with its context. The source of the sample is a study of T cell changes during pregnancy in multiple sclerosis. With 5 bases clipped from V and 3 bases from J, the junction kept 4 bases outside the gene matches. Germline V lookup: CDR1 ENHRY, CDR2 SYGVKD. This CDR3 is built from 14 residues. Libraries were prepared by immunoSEQ multiplex PCR; TCRdb keeps only in-frame clonotypes and omits some of them. This sample has about 75,000 clones, with roughly 90% found just once. The V gene is TRBV10-3, the J gene TRBJ2-1, with TRBD1 matching over 7 bases. Here the sequenced sample was peripheral blood, taken in the first trimester of pregnancy. This sequence was found in a female donor in good health, enrolled as a control in a pregnancy study. The CDR3 bases are TGTGCCATCAGTTCCGACAGGGACTACAATGAGCAGTTCTTC. Residues: CAISSDRDYNEQFF.